The 23 T cell receptor beta chains below were found in one sample sequenced in a study of technical replicates of blood from a handful of donors. Assay used: immunoSEQ multiplex PCR; TCRdb lists only in-frame clones, some missing. The repertoire has about 81,000 clones, 90% to 97% of them found once; the top ten carry nearly 0.2%. What was sequenced was T cells isolated from PBMCs. These receptors all come from a human donor in good health.

The V gene is TRBV19, the J gene TRBJ1-1, with a weak D call TRBD1 (6 bases). The V end lost 2 bases, the J end lost 3 bases, and 7 bases lay between the germline ends. Germline CDR1 LNHDA, CDR2 SQIVND (reference sequence). This CDR3 is 13 amino acids long. CDR3 protein: CASSIWGHTEAFF. The CDR3, as DNA: TGTGCCAGTAGTATATGGGGGCACACTGAAGCTTTCTTT.

This chain links TRBV13 with TRBJ2-7; D uncertain. With 0 bases removed from V and 4 bases from J, the gap between germline ends came to 7 bases. Germline V gene data show CDR1 as PRHDT and CDR2 as FYEKMQ (reference sequence). The CDR3 covers 13 residues. The CDR3 DNA follows: TGTGCCAGCAGCTTAGGAAGAGTGTACGAGCAGTACTTC. Protein sequence: CASSLGRVYEQYF.

The chain combines TRBV10-3 with TRBJ2-5; D is perhaps TRBD1 (6 bases). The CDR3 totals 13 residues. The germline V gene has CDR1 ENHRY and CDR2 SYGVKD. V dropped 7 bases and J dropped 3 bases, with 12 bases sitting between them. In DNA, the CDR3 is TGTGCCATCACTCCAGGGGTTGAAGAGACCCAGTACTTC. Amino acids: CAITPGVEETQYF.

This clone appeared a single time. DNA for the CDR3: TGCGCCAGCAGCCACGGGGACAGCTCACAAGAGACCCAGTACTTC. The encoded protein is CASSHGDSSQETQYF. The chain employs TRBV4-1 and TRBJ2-5; 7 bases are a match to TRBD1. V trimming: 3 bases; J trimming: 2 bases; junction bases outside the gene matches: 6. Looked up from germline, CDR1 is MGHRA and CDR2 is YSYEKL. The CDR3 consists of 15 residues.

This chain uses TRBV7-9 with TRBJ2-7, with D possibly being TRBD1 (6 bases). Trimming cost V 1 base and J 0 bases, with 19 bases left between them. The germline CDR1 and CDR2 sequences are SEHNR and FQNEAQ (reference sequence). The CDR3 covers 18 residues. The CDR3 region is CASSLGTTGKRPSYEQYF. For the CDR3, the DNA is TGTGCCAGCAGCTTAGGGACAACAGGGAAGCGACCCTCCTACGAGCAGTACTTC.

The chain recombines TRBV29-1 with TRBJ2-3; perhaps TRBD2 as D (5 bases). The CDR3 extends over 16 amino acids. The germline V gene encodes CDR1 SQVTM and CDR2 ANQGSEA. Trimming removed 2 bases from V and 2 bases from J, with 17 bases in between. CDR3 sequence (DNA): TGCAGCGTTGAAAGGCGGGCTCGGACCCTCACAGATACGCAGTATTTT. It specifies CSVERRARTLTDTQYF.

The CDR3 DNA reads TGTGCCAGCACCAGTACGGGACTAAAATCGCACGAGCAGTACTTC. It encodes CASTSTGLKSHEQYF. The chain uses TRBV11-2 and TRBJ2-7, with TRBD2 matching 7 bases. Losses at the gene ends were 7 bases for V and 5 bases for J; bases not matched to a gene: 14. This CDR3 comprises 15 residues. CDR1 is SGHAT, CDR2 FQNNGV, per germline. The full variable domain, completed using reference TRBV11-2 and TRBJ2-7, is EAGVAQSPRYKIIEKRQSVAFWCNPISGHATLYWYQQILGQGPKLLIQFQNNGVVDDSQLPKDRFSAERLKGVDSTLKIQPAKLEDSAVYLCASTSTGLKSHEQYFGPGTRLTVT.

The chain employs TRBV5-1 and TRBJ2-5, with 9 bases matching TRBD2. CDR1 is SGHRS, CDR2 YFSETQ, per germline. This CDR3 has 16 residues. With 2 bases clipped from V and 5 bases from J, the junction kept 10 bases outside the gene matches. The chain's CDR3 is CASSLGLAGMGETQYF. The DNA of the CDR3 is TGCGCCAGCAGCTTAGGTCTAGCGGGGATGGGGGAGACCCAGTACTTC.

This chain joins TRBV2 and TRBJ1-5; D is possibly TRBD1 (5 bases). V lost 1 base, J lost 5 bases, and 9 bases lay in between. Germline CDR1 SNHLY, CDR2 FYNNEI. The CDR3 runs 14 residues. The CDR3 DNA reads TGTGCCAGCAGTGAAGTCCAGGGCGATCAGCCCCAGCATTTT. This codes for CASSEVQGDQPQHF. The full variable domain, its missing parts supplied by reference TRBV2 and TRBJ1-5, is EPEVTQTPSHQVTQMGQEVILRCVPISNHLYFYWYRQILGQKVEFLVSFYNNEISEKSEIFDDQFSVERPDGSNFTLKIRSTKLEDSAMYFCASSEVQGDQPQHFGDGTRLSIL.

V gene TRBV11-2 combines with J gene TRBJ1-1, with a possible D match to TRBD1 (5 bases). Germline CDR1 SGHAT, CDR2 FQNNGV. V was cut by 5 bases and J by 11 bases, with 30 bases left in between. The CDR3 spans 17 residues. CDR3 in amino acids: CASSRGGGIRSESGAFF. CDR3 nucleotides: TGTGCCAGCAGCCGCGGGGGGGGGATTAGGAGTGAAAGTGGGGCTTTCTTT.

V usage is TRBV4-1 and J usage is TRBJ2-1; the D gene is possibly TRBD2 (5 bases). The germline V and J ends were trimmed by 6 bases and 6 bases, with 15 bases remaining between them. The CDR3 is 14 amino acids. CDR1 and CDR2 (germline): MGHRA, YSYEKL. The CDR3 bases are TGCGCCAGCAGGCGGACTGGAATGGCCAATGAGCAGTTCTTC. Amino acids: CASRRTGMANEQFF.

This chain joins TRBV27 and TRBJ2-2; TRBD1 might be the D (6 bases). Germline values: CDR1 MNHEY, CDR2 SMNVEV (reference sequence). Trimming removed 6 bases from V and 1 base from J, with 18 bases in between. This CDR3 is 17 amino acids long. In DNA form, the CDR3 reads TGTGCCAGCAGCCCCCTACCCTCGGGACAGAACACCGGGGAGCTGTTTTTT. This codes for CASSPLPSGQNTGELFF.

V and J are TRBV6-1 and TRBJ1-1; D remains unclear. This CDR3 is 14 amino acids long. The V gene's germline CDR1 is MNHNS and CDR2 SASEGT. Trimming removed 3 bases from V and 4 bases from J, with 12 bases in between. The CDR3 nucleotides read TGTGCCAGCAGTGACCAAGGAGGGAGCACTGAAGCTTTCTTT. Translating gives CASSDQGGSTEAFF.

The chain employs TRBV2 and TRBJ2-3; a weak D match, TRBD1 (6 bases). Trimming removed 6 bases at V and 2 bases at J, with 18 bases between. The CDR3 contains 16 residues. Germline loops: CDR1 SNHLY, CDR2 FYNNEI. The CDR3 sequence: CASRTQGGRNTDTQYF. The CDR3 DNA follows: TGTGCCAGCAGGACACAAGGGGGACGGAACACAGATACGCAGTATTTT.

The genes are TRBV15 and TRBJ1-2; 7 bases align to TRBD1. Looked up from germline, CDR1 is LNHNV and CDR2 is YYDKDF (reference sequence). With V trimmed by 1 base and J by 2 bases, 4 bases remained unmatched. The CDR3 is 15 residues long. This chain's CDR3 is CATSRVTGSNYGYTF. CDR3 sequence (DNA): TGTGCCACCAGCAGAGTGACAGGGTCAAACTATGGCTACACCTTC.

The chain recombines TRBV29-1 with TRBJ1-2; perhaps TRBD1 as D (6 bases). The germline V gene encodes CDR1 SQVTM and CDR2 ANQGSEA. V was trimmed by 8 bases and J by 2 bases, leaving 15 bases between them. The CDR3 runs to 13 residues. As DNA, the CDR3 is TGCAGCATTGGACAGACTAGCAACTATGGCTACACCTTC. This sequence encodes CSIGQTSNYGYTF.

This clone was seen only once. V and J are TRBV29-1 and TRBJ1-5; a possible D gene is TRBD1 (6 bases). The germline CDR1 and CDR2 sequences are SQVTM and ANQGSEA. This CDR3 is built from 13 residues. The germline V and J ends were trimmed by 5 bases and 3 bases, with 11 bases remaining between them. The CDR3: CSVTAGANQPQHF. As DNA, the CDR3 is TGCAGCGTTACGGCAGGGGCCAATCAGCCCCAGCATTTT.

The chain combines TRBV15 with TRBJ1-2; D possibly corresponds to TRBD1 (5 bases). CDR1 and CDR2 from the germline V gene are LNHNV and YYDKDF (reference sequence). Between the trimmed V and J ends, which lost 8 bases and 8 bases, there was a span of 33 bases. This CDR3 contains 18 residues. CDR3 in amino acids: CATQLGVEALLGLYGYTF. The CDR3 coding sequence is TGTGCCACCCAATTAGGGGTGGAGGCCCTTCTGGGACTCTACGGCTACACCTTC.

The chain is built from TRBV4-2 and TRBJ1-2; 8 bases line up with TRBD1. This CDR3 region has 17 residues. Germline V lookup: CDR1 LGHNA, CDR2 YNFKEQ. The J segment lost 3 bases and the V segment lost 0 bases, leaving 9 bases of the junction unmatched. CDR3 in DNA: TGTGCCAGCAGCCAAGATCAAGGCAGGGGGCAAGACTATGGCTACACCTTC. Its translation is CASSQDQGRGQDYGYTF.

The chain recombines TRBV11-2 with TRBJ2-1, with TRBD2 matching 11 bases. Trimming took 6 bases from V and 8 from J; bases not matched to a gene: 0. Germline V CDR1 and CDR2: SGHAT, FQNNGV. This CDR3 spans 12 amino acids. This CDR3 reads CASRLAGDEQFF. DNA of the CDR3: TGTGCCAGCAGACTAGCGGGAGATGAGCAGTTCTTC. The full variable domain, completed using reference TRBV11-2 and TRBJ2-1, is EAGVAQSPRYKIIEKRQSVAFWCNPISGHATLYWYQQILGQGPKLLIQFQNNGVVDDSQLPKDRFSAERLKGVDSTLKIQPAKLEDSAVYLCASRLAGDEQFFGPGTRLTVL.

The chain links TRBV18 to TRBJ1-2, with a possible D match to TRBD1 (5 bases). The germline V and J ends were trimmed by 2 bases and 6 bases, with 22 bases remaining between them. Germline V gene data show CDR1 as KGHSH and CDR2 as LQKENI. CDR3 length: 17 residues. CDR3 DNA sequence: TGTGCCAGCTCACCAATTCCAGGGCCACAGCACCTCGATGGCTACACCTTC. Amino acids: CASSPIPGPQHLDGYTF.

J is TRBJ1-4 and V is TRBV6-6; maybe TRBD1 (6 bases). Trimming cost V 6 bases and J 7 bases, with 15 bases left between them. The CDR3 has 14 residues. Germline V gives CDR1 MNHNY, CDR2 SVGAGI (reference sequence). CDR3 amino acids: CASRRDRDTEKLFF. DNA for the CDR3: TGTGCCAGCAGGAGAGACCGGGACACTGAAAAACTGTTTTTT.

The rearrangement joins TRBV29-1 to TRBJ1-2, with a possible D match to TRBD1 (5 bases). Trimming shortened V by 0 bases and J by 8 bases, and 10 bases separated the two germline ends. The germline CDR1 and CDR2 sequences are SQVTM and ANQGSEA. CDR3 length: 12 residues. The CDR3 spells CSVEEGASGYTF. The CDR3 DNA is TGCAGCGTTGAAGAAGGGGCGAGCGGCTACACCTTC.